One and the same sample provided the 11 T cell receptor beta chains below, sequenced in a study of beta chain features in type 1 diabetes. The whole isolated RNA underwent reverse transcription, so sequencing captured expressed TCRB transcripts. Sequenced by immunoSEQ multiplex PCR; TCRdb stores in-frame clones only, minus some. The sample lists 110,000 to 150,000 clones, roughly a tenth seen once, with approximately 0.68% in the top ten. Material for sequencing was central memory CD4+ T cells from blood. These receptors were taken from a young man in good health.

This clone has only a few counts. V gene TRBV7-2 combines with J gene TRBJ1-1, with D maybe TRBD1 (6 bases). This CDR3 region has 14 residues. V gave up 5 bases and J gave up 3 bases, with 13 bases separating them. Germline V lookup: CDR1 SGHTA, CDR2 FQGNSA. The CDR3 DNA follows: TGTGCCAGCAGCCCACGGACAGATTACACTGAAGCTTTCTTT. It yields the protein CASSPRTDYTEAFF.

This clone was picked up many times. V gene TRBV5-1 combines with J gene TRBJ2-2; 9 positions agree with TRBD1. V lost 0 bases to trimming and J lost 5 bases; unmatched junction nucleotides: 5. There are 16 residues in the CDR3. Germline V gives CDR1 SGHRS, CDR2 YFSETQ. CDR3 in DNA: TGCGCCAGCAGCTTGGCGGGACAGGGAAGGACCGGGGAGCTGTTTTTT. It is translated as CASSLAGQGRTGELFF.

A few counts support this clone. The gene calls are TRBV14 and TRBJ2-3; 9 bases align to TRBD2. V shed 8 bases, J shed 5 bases, and the junction held 5 bases outside the gene matches. Germline CDR1 SGHDN, CDR2 FVKESK. The CDR3 extends over 13 amino acids. CDR3 region: CASGSSGIDTQYF. CDR3 coding DNA: TGTGCCAGCGGGTCTAGCGGGATAGATACGCAGTATTTT.

This clone was recorded a few times. This chain connects TRBV15 to TRBJ1-5; 10 bases line up with TRBD1. Germline V gene data show CDR1 as LNHNV and CDR2 as YYDKDF (reference sequence). V shed 4 bases and J 6 bases; nucleotides not matched to a gene: 6. The CDR3 has 15 residues. The CDR3: CATSMGQGNGQPQHF. CDR3 DNA: TGTGCCACCAGCATGGGACAGGGGAACGGTCAGCCCCAGCATTTT.

This clone turned up a few times. V is TRBV7-2 and J is TRBJ1-3; a possible D gene is TRBD1 (6 bases). Trimming took off 6 bases at V and 0 bases at J, with 12 bases between the two ends. There are 15 residues in the CDR3. Per the germline V gene, CDR1 is SGHTA and CDR2 is FQGNSA. DNA for the CDR3: TGTGCCAGCAGTCCTCAGGGGAGCTCTGGAAACACCATATATTTT. It specifies CASSPQGSSGNTIYF.

This clone was seen more than once but under ten times. This chain uses TRBV7-2 with TRBJ1-5; TRBD1 is a possible D gene (6 bases). The CDR3 has 16 amino acids. V was pared by 5 bases and J by 0 bases, with 14 bases between. Germline lookup yields CDR1 SGHTA and CDR2 FQGNSA. The CDR3 coding sequence is TGTGCCAGCAGCCTTAACAGGGTTGGTAGCAATCAGCCCCAGCATTTT. This sequence encodes CASSLNRVGSNQPQHF.

The chain couples TRBV7-6 to TRBJ1-3; no reliable D call. The CDR3 contains 16 residues. Germline CDR1 is SGHVS and CDR2 is FNYEAQ. Trimming took 5 bases from V and 0 from J, leaving 14 bases between them. In DNA form, the CDR3 reads TGTGCCAGCAGCGCTGGGCAGGTCAGCTCTGGAAACACCATATATTTT. Its protein is CASSAGQVSSGNTIYF. The full variable domain, in which reference TRBV7-6 and TRBJ1-3 provide the parts outside the CDR3, is GAGVSQSPRYKVTKRGQDVALRCDPISGHVSLYWYRQALGQGPEFLTYFNYEAQQDKSGLPNDRFSAERPEGSISTLTIQRTEQRDSAMYRCASSAGQVSSGNTIYFGEGSWLTVV.

The rearrangement joins TRBV2 to TRBJ1-6, with 9 bases matching TRBD1. Trimming at V came to 6 bases and at J to 9 bases, leaving 6 bases not matched to a gene. The CDR3 covers 14 residues. In germline, CDR1 is SNHLY, CDR2 FYNNEI. CDR3 nucleotide sequence: TGTGCCAGCAGAAGGACAGGGGAAGGTTCACCCCTCCACTTT. It is translated as CASRRTGEGSPLHF.

The V and J genes are TRBV28 and TRBJ2-3, with TRBD2 matching 8 bases. V lost 5 bases and J lost 2; bases outside the gene matches: 6. The V gene's germline CDR1 is MDHEN and CDR2 SYDVKM. This CDR3 has 15 amino acids. DNA of the CDR3: TGTGCCAGCAGTGCGGGCGGGGGGATCACAGATACGCAGTATTTT. Amino acids: CASSAGGGITDTQYF.

The rearrangement links TRBV9 to TRBJ2-3; 8 nucleotides match TRBD2. V gave up 0 bases and J gave up 2 bases; unmatched junction bases: 11. The CDR3 is made up of 18 amino acids. Germline CDR1 is SGDLS and CDR2 is YYNGEE. The CDR3 nucleotides are TGTGCCAGCAGCGTAGGTGAGGGGCGGGGGGCCGCCACAGATACGCAGTATTTT. As protein: CASSVGEGRGAATDTQYF.

This clone was observed a few times. The rearrangement joins TRBV5-4 to TRBJ2-4; D possibly corresponds to TRBD1 (5 bases). This CDR3 spans 14 amino acids. The V gene's germline CDR1 is SGHNT and CDR2 YYREEE (reference sequence). Trimming shortened V by 0 bases and J by 5 bases, and 9 bases separated the two germline ends. The CDR3 sequence is CASSLDQGQNIQYF. CDR3 in DNA: TGTGCCAGCAGCTTGGATCAGGGTCAAAACATTCAGTACTTC.